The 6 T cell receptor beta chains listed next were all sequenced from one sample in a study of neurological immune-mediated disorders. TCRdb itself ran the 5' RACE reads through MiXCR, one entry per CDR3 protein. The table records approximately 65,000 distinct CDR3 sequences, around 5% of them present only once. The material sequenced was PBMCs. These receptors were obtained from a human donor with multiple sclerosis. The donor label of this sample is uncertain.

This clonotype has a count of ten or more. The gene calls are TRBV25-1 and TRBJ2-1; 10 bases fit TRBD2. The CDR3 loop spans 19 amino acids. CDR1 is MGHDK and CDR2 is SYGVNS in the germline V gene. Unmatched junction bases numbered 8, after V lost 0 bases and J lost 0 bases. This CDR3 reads CASSEYSGSGGSSYNEQFF. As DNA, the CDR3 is TGTGCCAGCAGTGAATATAGTGGTAGCGGGGGGTCCTCCTACAATGAGCAGTTCTTC.

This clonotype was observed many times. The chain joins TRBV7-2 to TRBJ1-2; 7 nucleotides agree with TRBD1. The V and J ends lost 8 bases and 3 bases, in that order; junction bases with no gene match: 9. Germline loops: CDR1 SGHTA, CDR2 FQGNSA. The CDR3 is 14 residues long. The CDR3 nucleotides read TGTGCCAGCGGTCGGGGACAGCGAGACTATGGCTACACCTTC. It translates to CASGRGQRDYGYTF.

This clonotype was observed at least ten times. CDR3 loop: CASSLRTLRDLSYEQYF. CDR3 DNA sequence: TGTGCCAGCAGCTTACGTACGCTCCGGGACTTGTCCTACGAGCAGTACTTC. The V call is TRBV7-2, the J call TRBJ2-7; the D gene is possibly TRBD2 (6 bases). The CDR3 extends over 17 amino acids. The ends were cut back, 2 bases at V and 1 base at J, with 18 bases in the middle. Germline loops: CDR1 SGHTA, CDR2 FQGNSA.

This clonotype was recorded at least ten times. CDR3 DNA sequence: TGTGCCAGCAGCTTAGAGGGGACAGCCCAGGCTCGGAATGAAAAACTGTTTTTT. Translating it yields CASSLEGTAQARNEKLFF. The V call is TRBV7-2, the J call TRBJ1-4; 7 bases fit TRBD1. Germline trimming cut 1 base from V and 5 bases from J; bases unmatched to any gene: 13. The CDR3 consists of 18 residues. In germline, CDR1 is SGHTA, CDR2 FQGNSA.

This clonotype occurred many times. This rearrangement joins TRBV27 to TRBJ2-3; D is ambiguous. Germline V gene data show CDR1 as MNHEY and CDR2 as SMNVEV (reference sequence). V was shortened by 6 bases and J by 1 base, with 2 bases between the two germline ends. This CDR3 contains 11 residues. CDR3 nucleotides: TGTGCCAGCAGGGGCACAGATACGCAGTATTTT. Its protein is CASRGTDTQYF.

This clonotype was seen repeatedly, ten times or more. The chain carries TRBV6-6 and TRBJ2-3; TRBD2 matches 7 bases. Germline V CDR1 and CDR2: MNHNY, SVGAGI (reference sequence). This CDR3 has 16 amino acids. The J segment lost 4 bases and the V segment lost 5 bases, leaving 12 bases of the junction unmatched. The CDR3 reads CASSPAFGGRPDTQYF. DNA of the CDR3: TGTGCCAGCAGTCCCGCTTTCGGGGGGAGGCCAGATACGCAGTATTTT.